A single sample gave rise to the 31 T cell receptor beta chains below, sequenced in a study of cytomegalovirus exposure and HLA in healthy donors. The PCR made use of 60 Vbeta and 13 Jbeta primers. Only in-frame clones appear in the TCRdb table, and some are missing; sequencing was by immunoSEQ multiplex PCR. The repertoire holds roughly 71,000 clones, with roughly two thirds as singletons. Sequencing was done on a sample of PBMCs. The receptors derive from a man younger than 40 in good health and CMV-seronegative.

This chain links TRBV10-3 with TRBJ2-5, with a possible D match to TRBD2 (5 bases). The CDR3 is 14 residues long. CDR1 is ENHRY, CDR2 SYGVKD, per germline. Trimming took 2 bases from V and 5 from J, leaving 12 bases between them. For the CDR3, the DNA is TGTGCCATCAGTGAGATGTCGAGCGGCGAGACCCAGTACTTC. Encoded protein: CAISEMSSGETQYF.

The sample holds a few counts of this clone. A read error may account for a junction end that differs from germline. V and J are TRBV4-1 and TRBJ2-1; D may be TRBD2 (5 bases). This CDR3 spans 18 amino acids. Germline V gene lookup returns CDR1 MGHRA and CDR2 YSYEKL. Written as DNA, the CDR3 is TGCGCCAGCAGCCAACGCGGGCAGTCCCCCCAACAGTACAGTGAGCAGTTCTTC. Protein sequence: CASSQRGQSPQQYSEQFF.

The gene calls are TRBV18 and TRBJ1-2; D is possibly TRBD1 (5 bases). The CDR3 is made up of 14 amino acids. The germline gives CDR1 KGHSH, CDR2 LQKENI. Trimming cost V 3 bases and J 7 bases, with 15 bases left between them. CDR3 residues: CASSPGPDPPGYTF. The CDR3 DNA sequence: TGTGCCAGCTCACCGGGGCCTGATCCCCCTGGCTACACCTTC.

This chain joins TRBV6-5 and TRBJ2-1; D remains unclear. This CDR3 has 11 amino acids. The germline V gene has CDR1 MNHEY and CDR2 SVGAGI. With 3 bases removed from V and 8 bases from J, the gap between germline ends came to 5 bases. CDR3 amino acids: CASSYVDEQFF. The DNA for the CDR3 is TGTGCCAGCAGTTATGTCGATGAGCAGTTCTTC.

The chain links TRBV6-5 to TRBJ2-7, with 7 bases that match TRBD2. Germline V gene data show CDR1 as MNHEY and CDR2 as SVGAGI. V dropped 2 bases and J dropped 3; count of bases not matched to a gene: 10. The CDR3 is made up of 16 amino acids. CDR3 DNA sequence: TGTGCCAGCAGTTACGTCGCAGCGGGGACTTACTACGAGCAGTACTTC. Translation: CASSYVAAGTYYEQYF.

This clone showed up just a few times. J is TRBJ2-3 and V is TRBV7-2, with 7 bases lining up with TRBD2. CDR1 SGHTA and CDR2 FQGNSA come from the germline V gene. This CDR3 is 14 amino acids long. V trimming: 3 bases; J trimming: 4 bases; junction bases outside the gene matches: 4. CDR3 protein: CASSLTSFPDTQYF. DNA for the CDR3: TGTGCCAGCAGCTTGACTAGCTTCCCAGATACGCAGTATTTT.

The V gene is TRBV21-1, the J gene TRBJ1-5. TRBV21-1 is termed a pseudogene. This CDR3 has 15 amino acids. The CDR3 protein is CASHHREGSNQPQHF. CDR3 sequence (DNA): TGTGCCAGCCATCACAGGGAGGGGAGCAATCAGCCCCAGCATTTT.

The CDR3 here is CASSLKQGAGSPLHF. The CDR3 bases are TGTGCCAGCAGCCTGAAACAGGGGGCGGGTTCACCCCTCCACTTT. The V and J genes are TRBV7-9 and TRBJ1-6; 9 positions match TRBD1. Germline V gene data show CDR1 as SEHNR and CDR2 as FQNEAQ (reference sequence). The junction had 8 bases not matched to a gene; V was cut back by 5 bases and J by 9 bases. The CDR3 runs to 15 residues.

In nucleotides, the CDR3 is TGTGCCAGCAGCTTAGAGTATGCACAGGCGCTTATGGGGCAGTACTTC. It encodes CASSLEYAQALMGQYF. V and J are TRBV7-8 and TRBJ2-7; TRBD1 is a possible D gene (5 bases). The CDR3 runs 16 residues. V was shortened by 1 base and J by 9 bases, with 22 bases between the two germline ends. The germline gives CDR1 SGHVS, CDR2 FQNEAQ.

This chain uses TRBV30 with TRBJ1-5; 9 bases agree with TRBD1. The J segment lost 4 bases and the V segment lost 2 bases, leaving 9 bases of the junction unmatched. CDR1 GTSNPN and CDR2 SVGIG come from the germline V gene (reference sequence). The CDR3 sequence is 16 residues long. This CDR3 is CAWSFTGGMRNQPQHF. CDR3 DNA sequence: TGTGCCTGGAGTTTCACAGGGGGCATGAGGAATCAGCCCCAGCATTTT.

This clone was picked up a small number of times. The J gene is TRBJ2-7, the V gene TRBV30, with TRBD2 matching 8 bases. Germline V CDR1 and CDR2: GTSNPN, SVGIG (reference sequence). The CDR3 consists of 14 residues. Losses at the gene ends were 0 bases for V and 3 bases for J; bases not matched to a gene: 4. CDR3 in amino acids: CAWSVAGGRYEQYF. CDR3 DNA: TGTGCCTGGAGTGTCGCGGGGGGCCGCTACGAGCAGTACTTC.

This chain links TRBV4-1 with TRBJ1-2; tentatively, D is TRBD1 (5 bases). The CDR3 consists of 15 residues. V lost 1 base and J 3 bases, leaving 12 bases between the germline ends. CDR1 and CDR2 from the germline V gene are MGHRA and YSYEKL. CDR3 nucleotides: TGCGCCAGCAGCCAAGGGCCAGGGCTGGACTATGGCTACACCTTC. Translation gives CASSQGPGLDYGYTF.

The chain links TRBV5-4 to TRBJ2-1; TRBD2 matches at 12 bases. The V segment lost 0 bases and the J segment 6 bases; nucleotides outside the gene matches: 7. The CDR3 is made up of 17 amino acids. CDR1 SGHNT and CDR2 YYREEE come from the germline V gene (reference sequence). The DNA of the CDR3 is TGTGCCAGCAGCTTGGAGGTCCCTAGCGGGGGGGTCAATGAGCAGTTCTTC. Protein sequence: CASSLEVPSGGVNEQFF. The full variable domain, its missing parts supplied by reference TRBV5-4 and TRBJ2-1, is ETGVTQSPTHLIKTRGQQVTLRCSSQSGHNTVSWYQQALGQGPQFIFQYYREEENGRGNFPPRFSGLQFPNYSSELNVNALELDDSALYLCASSLEVPSGGVNEQFFGPGTRLTVL.

The chain links TRBV29-1 to TRBJ2-5; TRBD1 is a possible D gene (5 bases). V lost 4 bases, J lost 1 base, and 13 bases lay in between. Germline V gene sequence: CDR1 SQVTM, CDR2 ANQGSEA. The CDR3 spans 14 residues. DNA for the CDR3: TGCAGCGTTGGAGCAGGGCTGGGCCAAGAGACCCAGTACTTC. Protein product: CSVGAGLGQETQYF.

This clone is medium-sized within its sample. The chain carries TRBV10-3 and TRBJ1-1; unclear D gene. In germline, CDR1 is ENHRY, CDR2 SYGVKD. V dropped 4 bases and J dropped 0 bases, with 6 bases sitting between them. The CDR3 loop spans 13 amino acids. The CDR3 bases are TGTGCCATCAGTGTCGGGGTGAACACTGAAGCTTTCTTT. Protein sequence: CAISVGVNTEAFF.

CDR3 DNA: TGTGCCAGCAGTGACTCTAGCGGGGGGGCCGATACGCAGTATTTT. It yields the protein CASSDSSGGADTQYF. The chain links TRBV6-4 to TRBJ2-3, with 11 bases matching TRBD2. CDR1 and CDR2 from the germline V gene are MRHNA and SNTAGT. Unmatched junction bases numbered 2, after V lost 0 bases and J lost 6 bases. The CDR3 runs 15 residues.

This chain connects TRBV30 to TRBJ1-1; D remains unclear. Trimming left V 0 bases short and J 1 base short, with 9 bases between. Germline CDR1 is GTSNPN and CDR2 is SVGIG (reference sequence). CDR3 length: 14 amino acids. The CDR3 protein is CAWSVHRTNTEAFF. DNA of the CDR3: TGTGCCTGGAGTGTACACAGAACGAACACTGAAGCTTTCTTT.

The chain links TRBV10-3 to TRBJ1-2, with a tentative D call TRBD1 (5 bases). V dropped 0 bases and J dropped 2 bases, with 16 bases sitting between them. Germline V lookup: CDR1 ENHRY, CDR2 SYGVKD. This CDR3 spans 17 amino acids. CDR3 bases: TGTGCCATCAGTGAGTCTCCGGGAGGGGACTTCAACTATGGCTACACCTTC. Its translation is CAISESPGGDFNYGYTF.

The genes are TRBV7-2 and TRBJ2-3; 8 bases line up with TRBD2. The CDR3 sequence is 17 residues long. With V trimmed by 4 bases and J by 1 base, 10 bases remained unmatched. The germline CDR1 and CDR2 sequences are SGHTA and FQGNSA. CDR3 bases: TGTGCCAGCAGCTCAAGAGCGGGGGTCCGGGGCACAGATACGCAGTATTTT. Protein product: CASSSRAGVRGTDTQYF. Full variable domain (remainder filled in from reference TRBV7-2 and TRBJ2-3): GAGVSQSPSNKVTEKGKDVELRCDPISGHTALYWYRQSLGQGLEFLIYFQGNSAPDKSGLPSDRFSAERTGGSVSTLTIQRTQQEDSAVYLCASSSRAGVRGTDTQYFGPGTRLTVL.

The sample holds a few counts of this clone. The missing conserved phenylalanine or tryptophan at the end of this CDR3 makes a read error likely. J is TRBJ1-1 and V is TRBV4-1; maybe TRBD1 (6 bases). V lost 0 bases, J lost 0 bases, and 8 bases lay in between. The germline CDR1 and CDR2 sequences are MGHRA and YSYEKL. This CDR3 is built from 15 residues. In nucleotides, the CDR3 is TGCGCCAGCAGCCAAGAGGACAGATTGAACACTGAAGCTTTCGTT. As protein: CASSQEDRLNTEAFV.

The V gene is TRBV7-6, the J gene TRBJ1-1; possibly TRBD1 for D (5 bases). The V gene lost 1 base and the J gene lost 2 bases, with 14 bases spanning the gap. CDR1 is SGHVS, CDR2 FNYEAQ, per germline. This CDR3 spans 16 amino acids. CDR3 nucleotides: TGTGCCAGCAGCTTAGGAGTAGGCAGGGCCAACACTGAAGCTTTCTTT. This encodes CASSLGVGRANTEAFF.

The rearrangement links TRBV12-5 to TRBJ1-2; D remains ambiguous. V lost 0 bases and J lost 5, with 7 bases in between. From germline, CDR1 is LGHNT and CDR2 FRNRAP. CDR3 length: 13 amino acids. The CDR3 is CASGLVRGYGYTF. CDR3 DNA sequence: TGTGCTAGTGGTTTGGTACGGGGATATGGCTACACCTTC.

This clone has just one count. The rearrangement links TRBV6-6 to TRBJ1-1; 7 bases are a match to TRBD1. CDR1 is MNHNY, CDR2 SVGAGI, per germline (reference sequence). V lost 2 bases and J lost 4; bases outside the gene matches: 7. CDR3 length equals 15 residues. CDR3 protein: CASSYLGAGGTEAFF. Here the CDR3 DNA reads TGTGCCAGCAGTTACCTAGGTGCAGGGGGCACTGAAGCTTTCTTT.

This clone was counted between two and nine times. The chain couples TRBV6-5 to TRBJ2-7; 8 positions agree with TRBD1. CDR3 size: 13 residues. V lost 8 bases, J lost 3 bases, and 6 bases stayed unmatched. Germline V lookup: CDR1 MNHEY, CDR2 SVGAGI. CDR3 coding DNA: TGTGCCAGCGGGACAGGCCCATACTACGAGCAGTACTTC. Its protein is CASGTGPYYEQYF.

This clone was counted a few times. The CDR3: CASSQVAWGGYSNQPQHF. In DNA, the CDR3 is TGCGCCAGCAGCCAAGTTGCCTGGGGGGGGTATAGCAATCAGCCCCAGCATTTT. The V and J genes are TRBV4-1 and TRBJ1-5; tentatively, D is TRBD1 (5 bases). The CDR3 contains 18 residues. The ends were cut back, 1 base at V and 0 bases at J, with 16 bases in the middle. Per the germline V gene, CDR1 is MGHRA and CDR2 is YSYEKL.

Within the sample, this clone is medium-sized. For the CDR3, the DNA is TGTGCCAGCAGTGAGCGGGGGGGCACAGATACGCAGTATTTT. The encoded protein is CASSERGGTDTQYF. V gene TRBV6-4 combines with J gene TRBJ2-3, with 8 bases matching TRBD2. J was trimmed by 1 base and V by 3 bases; bases with no gene match: 0. CDR1 MRHNA and CDR2 SNTAGT come from the germline V gene. This CDR3 is built from 14 residues.

The chain combines TRBV5-1 with TRBJ1-5; a possible D gene is TRBD1 (5 bases). Trimming stripped 0 bases from V and 4 bases from J, with 17 bases between. Per germline, CDR1 SGHRS and CDR2 YFSETQ. This CDR3 is 17 amino acids long. This CDR3 reads CASSLGPGGGSNQPQHF. In DNA form, the CDR3 reads TGCGCCAGCAGCTTGGGTCCTGGGGGAGGTAGTAATCAGCCCCAGCATTTT.

This clone was detected only a few times. The genes are TRBV18 and TRBJ1-4; maybe TRBD1 (5 bases). The CDR3 is 13 amino acids. In germline, CDR1 is KGHSH, CDR2 LQKENI. V gave up 5 bases and J gave up 5 bases, with 9 bases separating them. The CDR3 here is CASSGALNEKLFF. In DNA, the CDR3 is TGTGCCAGCTCAGGGGCCTTAAATGAAAAACTGTTTTTT.

The V and J genes are TRBV30 and TRBJ1-1; 10 bases fit TRBD1. The length of the CDR3 is 16 residues. From germline, CDR1 is GTSNPN and CDR2 SVGIG (reference sequence). J was trimmed by 5 bases and V by 2 bases; bases with no gene match: 11. CDR3 DNA: TGTGCCTGGAGTCTAGACAGGGGGCCCGGCGCAACTGAAGCTTTCTTT. Translated: CAWSLDRGPGATEAFF.

CDR3 amino acids: CAISESGGRNQPQHF. The CDR3 DNA is TGTGCCATCAGTGAGTCGGGAGGGAGAAATCAGCCCCAGCATTTT. The chain employs TRBV10-3 and TRBJ1-5; D is uncertain. V lost 0 bases to trimming and J lost 4 bases, with 10 bases between them. The CDR3 is 15 amino acids. The germline gives CDR1 ENHRY, CDR2 SYGVKD.

The chain is built from TRBV7-2 and TRBJ2-7, with 8 bases that match TRBD2. V trimming: 5 bases; J trimming: 1 base; junction bases outside the gene matches: 10. CDR1 and CDR2 (germline): SGHTA, FQGNSA. The CDR3 totals 16 residues. The CDR3 DNA sequence: TGTGCCAGCAGCCTCGATACGGCGGGGGGATCCTACGAGCAGTACTTC. It translates to CASSLDTAGGSYEQYF.